This TCR beta chain was recorded in a study of beta chain features in type 1 diabetes. Turning to the study itself: Sorted cells numbering roughly 98,000,000 were examined across all samples.

The whole isolated RNA underwent reverse transcription, so sequencing captured expressed TCRB transcripts. Generated by immunoSEQ multiplex PCR, the TCRdb table keeps only in-frame clones and is missing some. The sample includes roughly 380,000 clones, around 20% of them seen just once. This CDR3 contains 15 residues. From germline, CDR1 is LGHNT and CDR2 FRNRAP. The V gene end was trimmed by 4 bases and the J gene end by 3 bases; junction bases not matched to a gene: 4. This TCR came from a woman aged 18-29 years in good health. Specimen: naive CD4+ T cells from blood. The chain joins TRBV12-5 to TRBJ2-2; TRBD2 agrees at 8 bases. The CDR3 DNA reads as TGTGCTAGTGGTTCCGGGGGGGCAGACACCGGGGAGCTGTTTTTT. Translating gives CASGSGGADTGELFF.